Given below is one TCR beta chain in context. The table lists this clonotype with many counts. No antigen is known for it. No much larger clonotype is one base removed from it; base qualities were not supplied. Cells that were CD4+CD25+CD127-/low were the ones isolated as Tregs. Tregs, naive and memory CD4+ T cells from tumor, blood and ipsilateral draining lymph nodes of five breast cancer patients underwent full-length TCR alpha and beta sequencing. Tumor tissue and lymph nodes from ipsilateral axillary dissection were perfused with PBS, minced and digested with collagenase I and hyaluronidase. Mononuclear cells from lymph nodes or 50 to 60 ml of peripheral blood were isolated by Ficoll density gradient centrifugation. Sorted cell populations were confirmed by FACS to exceed 90% purity. The data were obtained in a study (dated by TCRdb to between 2015 and 2016). Context from the whole study: Whether tumor-infiltrating Tregs in breast cancer are recruited from blood Tregs or converted in situ from other CD4+ T cell subsets was tested.

Amplification of full-length TCR variable regions was done by 5' RACE PCR using constant-region reverse primers, and this step was followed by semi-nested PCR with Nested Universal Primer A. The ReliaPrep RNA Cell Miniprep System was used to extract total RNA, which was then reverse transcribed into 5'RACE-ready cDNA with the SMARTer RACE 5'/3' Kit. An Illumina MiSeq was used to sequence the full-length TCR alpha and beta libraries, which had been barcoded with multiplex adaptors. The study's own analysis went as follows. For each of nine subset-tissue groups, sequencing data from the five patients were combined, and the groups were compared by unsupervised clustering of TCR gene usage. The Morisita-Horn index was used to calculate repertoire similarity, with shared sequences weighted according to their contribution to each repertoire. TCRdb cleaned the public reads at Q25 with fastp, built clones with MiXCR and kept in-frame beta chains. Merged by CDR3 protein, the rows form single entries marked with the most common genes and DNA. TCRdb's processing, not the authors', yielded these V and J calls. The sample data list tens of thousands of distinct CDR3 sequences, and about a fifth of these were observed just once. Of the sample, roughly 4.5% falls within the top ten clones.

The paper as a whole reports these results and caveats: Rather than covering whole repertoires, validation in the larger cohort was restricted to a single TCR beta V-J rearrangement. Tumor memory CD4+ T cell TCR gene usage was found to cluster with blood and lymph node memory CD4+ cells and with lymph node naive CD4+ cells. The greatest overlap of tumor-infiltrating Treg TCR alpha and beta sequences was with tumor naive CD4+ T cells, followed next by blood naive CD4+ T cells.

CDR1 and CDR2, per the germline V gene, are LGHNA and YSLEER. Reading from cysteine to phenylalanine, the CDR3 counts 15 amino acids. The DNA shown is the 45-base CDR3, in frame from base 1. At the junction V is shortened by 4 bases and J by 3 bases; bases outside the gene matches: 7. The rearrangement joined TRBV4-3 to TRBJ2-3, and 7 bases in between align with TRBD2. This sequence was found in a female donor with breast cancer. Input material: Tregs sorted from a lymph node. The DNA is as follows: TGCGCCAGCAGCCCCCGGGCGGGAGTGACAGATACGCAGTATTTT. This yields the protein CASSPRAGVTDTQYF.